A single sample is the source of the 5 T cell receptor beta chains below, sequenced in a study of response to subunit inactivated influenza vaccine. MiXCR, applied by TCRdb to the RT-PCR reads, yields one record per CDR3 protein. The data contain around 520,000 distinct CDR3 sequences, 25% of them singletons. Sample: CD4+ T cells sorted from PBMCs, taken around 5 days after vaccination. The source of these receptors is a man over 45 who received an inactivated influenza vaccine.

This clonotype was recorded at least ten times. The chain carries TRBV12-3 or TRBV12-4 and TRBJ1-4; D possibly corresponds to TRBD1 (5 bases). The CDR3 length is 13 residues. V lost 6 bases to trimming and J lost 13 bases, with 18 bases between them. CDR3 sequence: CASSPRAGGPLFF. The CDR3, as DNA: TGTGCCAGCAGCCCTAGAGCCGGGGGACCACTGTTTTTT.

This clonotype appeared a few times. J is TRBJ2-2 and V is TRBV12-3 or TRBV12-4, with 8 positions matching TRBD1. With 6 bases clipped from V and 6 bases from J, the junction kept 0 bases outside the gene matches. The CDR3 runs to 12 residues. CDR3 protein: CASRQGAGELFF. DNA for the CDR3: TGTGCCAGCAGACAGGGGGCCGGGGAGCTGTTTTTT.

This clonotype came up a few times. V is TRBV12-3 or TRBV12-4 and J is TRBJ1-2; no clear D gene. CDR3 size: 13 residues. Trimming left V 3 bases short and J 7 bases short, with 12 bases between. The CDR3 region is CASSLTEVAGYTF. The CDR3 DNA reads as TGTGCCAGCAGTTTGACGGAGGTTGCTGGCTACACCTTC.

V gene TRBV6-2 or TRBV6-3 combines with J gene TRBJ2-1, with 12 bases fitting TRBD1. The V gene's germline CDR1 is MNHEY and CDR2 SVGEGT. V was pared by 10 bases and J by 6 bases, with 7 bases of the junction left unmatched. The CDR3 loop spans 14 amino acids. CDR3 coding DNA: TGTGCCACCGCCGGGACAGGGGGCCTCAATGAGCAGTTCTTC. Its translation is CATAGTGGLNEQFF.

The CDR3 nucleotides read TGCAGTGCTAGAGATACCTTCGGGGTTAAGACTGAAGCTTTCTTT. It translates to CSARDTFGVKTEAFF. The chain couples TRBV20-1 to TRBJ1-1; D ambiguous. CDR1 DFQATT and CDR2 SNEGSKA come from the germline V gene (reference sequence). The CDR3 loop spans 15 amino acids. Trimming took off 0 bases at V and 5 bases at J, with 16 bases between the two ends.